Only one count was recorded for the clone carrying this T cell receptor beta chain. Its antigen is as yet unknown. The data originate from a study of T cell responses to AZD1222 COVID-19 vaccine. General study points: There were mostly white British donors and more females than males, and clonal diversity was possibly underestimated. Among vaccine-associated CD4 TCRs, coverage spanned spike, with dominance at 160-218 and 743-854. Only five to seven individuals given AZD1222 were seropositive at baseline.

Libraries were prepared by immunoSEQ multiplex PCR; TCRdb keeps only in-frame clonotypes and omits some of them. The top ten clones hold just over 4% of a sample with roughly 120,000 clones, over 75% of them seen once. This CDR3 is 14 amino acids long. CDR1 and CDR2 from the germline V gene are MNHEY and SMNVEV (reference sequence). Trimming cost V 4 bases and J 4 bases; bases outside gene matches: 4. The sample here was peripheral blood, taken 28 days after the second dose of the MenACWY control vaccine. The TCR was taken from an adult who received the MenACWY meningococcal vaccine as a control. The chain joins TRBV27 to TRBJ2-1; 7 nucleotides agree with TRBD1. The CDR3 region is CASSSRDRYNEQFF. The CDR3 coding sequence is TGTGCCAGCAGTTCCCGGGACAGATACAATGAGCAGTTCTTC.